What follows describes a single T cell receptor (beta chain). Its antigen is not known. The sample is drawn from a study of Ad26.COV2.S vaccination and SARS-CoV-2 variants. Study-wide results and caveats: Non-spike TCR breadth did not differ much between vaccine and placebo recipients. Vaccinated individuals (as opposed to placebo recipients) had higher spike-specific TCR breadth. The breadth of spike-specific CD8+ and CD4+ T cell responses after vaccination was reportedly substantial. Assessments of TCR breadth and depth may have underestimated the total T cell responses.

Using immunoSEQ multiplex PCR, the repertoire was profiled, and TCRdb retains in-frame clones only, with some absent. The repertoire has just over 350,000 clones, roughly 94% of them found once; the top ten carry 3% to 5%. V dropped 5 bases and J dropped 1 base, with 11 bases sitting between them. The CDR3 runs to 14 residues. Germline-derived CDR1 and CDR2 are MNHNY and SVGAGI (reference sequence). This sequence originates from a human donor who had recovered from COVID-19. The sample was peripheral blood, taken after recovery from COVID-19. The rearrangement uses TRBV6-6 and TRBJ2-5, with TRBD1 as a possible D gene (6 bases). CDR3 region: CASSDGQFQETQYF. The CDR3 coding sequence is TGTGCCAGCAGTGACGGACAGTTCCAAGAGACCCAGTACTTC.